This TCR beta chain was recovered during a study of PD-1 blockade in classical Hodgkin lymphoma. Study observations and caveats: The CD4+ diversity rise by C4D1 was clearest in complete responders. Newly diagnosed patients were reported to start with lower TCR diversity than healthy donors.

Autologous stem cell transplantation was followed by relapse in every patient, and brentuximab vedotin exposure varied. In regard to this clone: Its antigen is unknown.

Generated by immunoSEQ multiplex PCR, the TCRdb table keeps only in-frame clones and is missing some. This table holds tens of thousands of clones, over 70% found once. Germline V gene sequence: CDR1 SGDLS, CDR2 YYNGEE. The CDR3 length is 15 residues. The V end lost 0 bases, the J end lost 5 bases, and 12 bases lay between the germline ends. Sequenced material: peripheral blood mononuclear cells (PBMCs), taken before the second cycle of nivolumab. The receptor was isolated from a human donor with classical Hodgkin lymphoma. This chain links TRBV9 with TRBJ1-5; possibly TRBD1 for D (6 bases). The chain's CDR3 is CASSVVGGPDQPQHF. In nucleotides, the CDR3 is TGTGCCAGCAGCGTAGTAGGGGGACCTGATCAGCCCCAGCATTTT. The full variable domain, its missing parts supplied by reference TRBV9 and TRBJ1-5, is DSGVTQTPKHLITATGQRVTLRCSPRSGDLSVYWYQQSLDQGLQFLIQYYNGEERAKGNILERFSAQQFPDLHSELNLSSLELGDSALYFCASSVVGGPDQPQHFGDGTRLSIL.